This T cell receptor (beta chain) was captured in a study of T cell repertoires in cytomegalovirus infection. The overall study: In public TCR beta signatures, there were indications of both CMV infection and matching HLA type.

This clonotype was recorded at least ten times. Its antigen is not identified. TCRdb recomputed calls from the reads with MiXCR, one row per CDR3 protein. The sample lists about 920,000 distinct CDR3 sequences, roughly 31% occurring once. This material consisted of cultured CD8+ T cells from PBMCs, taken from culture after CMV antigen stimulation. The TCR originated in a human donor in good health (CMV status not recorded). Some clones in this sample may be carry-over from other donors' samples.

The CDR3 loop is CASSSPLFVASRGQGTEHGELFF. The CDR3 DNA reads as TGTGCCAGCAGCTCCCCTCTTTTCGTGGCCTCGAGGGGACAGGGGACGGAGCACGGGGAGCTGTTTTTT. The V gene is TRBV7-2, the J gene TRBJ2-2; 10 bases are shared with TRBD1. Germline V lookup: CDR1 SGHTA, CDR2 FQGNSA. J gave up 7 bases and V 4 bases, and 30 bases lay outside the gene matches. This CDR3 has 23 residues.